This T cell receptor beta chain was captured in a study of shared clonotypes between healthy human individuals. Study information: For every donor, three CD4 naive, three CD4 memory, two CD8 naive and one CD8 memory plates were used. Study-wide findings and caveats: Non-shared clonotypes showed lower generation probabilities than clonotypes common to all four donors.

Germline-derived CDR1 and CDR2 are ENHRY and SYGVKD. The CDR3 consists of 14 residues. With 7 bases removed from V and 1 base from J, the gap between germline ends came to 12 bases. Repertoires were generated with immunoSEQ multiplex PCR, while TCRdb's copy carries only in-frame clones and drops some. The sample lists 1.5 million to 1.9 million clones, approximately 98% seen once, with about 0.42% in the top ten. As concerns this clone: Antigen unknown.

V is TRBV10-3 and J is TRBJ2-3; D gene unclear. This TCR came from a man aged 25-45 years in good health. The sample consisted of naive CD4+ T cells sorted from blood. Subset meaning: CD45RA+ positively selected. The CDR3 loop is CAIKERTRTDTQYF. CDR3 sequence (DNA): TGTGCCATCAAGGAGCGTACACGCACAGATACGCAGTATTTT.